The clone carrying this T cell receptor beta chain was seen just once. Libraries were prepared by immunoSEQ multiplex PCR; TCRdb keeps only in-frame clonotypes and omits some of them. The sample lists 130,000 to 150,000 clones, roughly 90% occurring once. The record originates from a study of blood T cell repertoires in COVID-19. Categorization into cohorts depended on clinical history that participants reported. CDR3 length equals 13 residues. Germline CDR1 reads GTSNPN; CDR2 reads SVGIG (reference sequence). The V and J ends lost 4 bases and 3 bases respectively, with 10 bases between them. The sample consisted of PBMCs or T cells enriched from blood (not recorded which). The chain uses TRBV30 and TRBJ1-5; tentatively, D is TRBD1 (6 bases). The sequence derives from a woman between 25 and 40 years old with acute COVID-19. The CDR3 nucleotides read TGTGCCTGGACCGGACAGCACAATCAGCCCCAGCATTTT. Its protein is CAWTGQHNQPQHF.